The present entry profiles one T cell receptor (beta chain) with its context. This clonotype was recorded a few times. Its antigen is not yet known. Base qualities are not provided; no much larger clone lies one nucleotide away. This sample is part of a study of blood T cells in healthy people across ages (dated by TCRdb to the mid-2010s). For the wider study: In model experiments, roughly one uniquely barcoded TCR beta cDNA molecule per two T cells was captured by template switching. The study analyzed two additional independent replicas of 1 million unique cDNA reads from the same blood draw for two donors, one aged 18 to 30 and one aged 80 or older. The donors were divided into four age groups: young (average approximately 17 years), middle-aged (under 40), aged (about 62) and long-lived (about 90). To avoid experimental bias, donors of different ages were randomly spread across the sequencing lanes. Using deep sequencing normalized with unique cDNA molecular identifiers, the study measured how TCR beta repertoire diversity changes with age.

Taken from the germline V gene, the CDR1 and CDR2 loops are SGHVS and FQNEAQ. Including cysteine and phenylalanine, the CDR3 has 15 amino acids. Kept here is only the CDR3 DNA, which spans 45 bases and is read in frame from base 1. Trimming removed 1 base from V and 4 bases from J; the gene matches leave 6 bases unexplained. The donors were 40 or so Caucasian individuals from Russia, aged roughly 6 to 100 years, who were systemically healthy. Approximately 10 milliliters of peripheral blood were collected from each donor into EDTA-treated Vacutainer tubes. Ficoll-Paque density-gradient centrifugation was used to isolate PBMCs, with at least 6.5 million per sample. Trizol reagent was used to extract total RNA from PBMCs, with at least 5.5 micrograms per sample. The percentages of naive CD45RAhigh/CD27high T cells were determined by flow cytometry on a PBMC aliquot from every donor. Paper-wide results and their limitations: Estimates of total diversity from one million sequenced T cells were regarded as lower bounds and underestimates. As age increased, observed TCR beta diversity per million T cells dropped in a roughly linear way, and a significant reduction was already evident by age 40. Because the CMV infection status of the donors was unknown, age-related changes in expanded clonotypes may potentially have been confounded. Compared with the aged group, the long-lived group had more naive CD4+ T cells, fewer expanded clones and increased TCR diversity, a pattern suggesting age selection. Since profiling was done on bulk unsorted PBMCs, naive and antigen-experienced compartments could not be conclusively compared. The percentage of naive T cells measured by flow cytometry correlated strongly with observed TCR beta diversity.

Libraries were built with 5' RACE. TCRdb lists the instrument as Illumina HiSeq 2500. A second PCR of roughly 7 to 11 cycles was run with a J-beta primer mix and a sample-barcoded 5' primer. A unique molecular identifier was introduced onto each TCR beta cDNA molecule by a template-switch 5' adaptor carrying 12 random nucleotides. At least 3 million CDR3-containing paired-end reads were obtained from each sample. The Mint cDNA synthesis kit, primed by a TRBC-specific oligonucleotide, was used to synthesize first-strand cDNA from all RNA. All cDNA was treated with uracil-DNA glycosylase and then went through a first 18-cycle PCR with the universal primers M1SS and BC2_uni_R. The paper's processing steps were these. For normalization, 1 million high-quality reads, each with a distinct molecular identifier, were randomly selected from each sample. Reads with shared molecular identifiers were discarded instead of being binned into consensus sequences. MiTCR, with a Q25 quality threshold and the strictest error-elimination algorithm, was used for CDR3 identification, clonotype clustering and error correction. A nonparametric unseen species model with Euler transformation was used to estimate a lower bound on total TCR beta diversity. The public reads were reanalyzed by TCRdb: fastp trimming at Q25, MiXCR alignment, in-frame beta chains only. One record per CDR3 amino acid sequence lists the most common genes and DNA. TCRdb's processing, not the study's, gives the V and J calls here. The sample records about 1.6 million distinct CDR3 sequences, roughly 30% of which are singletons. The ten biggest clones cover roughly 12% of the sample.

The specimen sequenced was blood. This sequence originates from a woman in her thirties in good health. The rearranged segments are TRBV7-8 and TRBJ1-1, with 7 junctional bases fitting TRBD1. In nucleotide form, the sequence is TGTGCCAGCAGCTTAGAGACAGGGTGGGGCACTGAAGCTTTCTTT. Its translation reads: CASSLETGWGTEAFF.